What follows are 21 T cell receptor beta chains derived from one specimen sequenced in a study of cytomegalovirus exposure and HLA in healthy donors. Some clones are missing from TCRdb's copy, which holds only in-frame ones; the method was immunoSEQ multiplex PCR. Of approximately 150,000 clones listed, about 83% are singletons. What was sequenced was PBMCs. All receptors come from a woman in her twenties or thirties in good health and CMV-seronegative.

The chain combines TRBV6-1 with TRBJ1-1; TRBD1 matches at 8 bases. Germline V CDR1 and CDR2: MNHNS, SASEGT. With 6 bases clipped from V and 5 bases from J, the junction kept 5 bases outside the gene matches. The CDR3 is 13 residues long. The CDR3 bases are TGTGCCAGCAGGGACAGGGCTTCGACTGAAGCTTTCTTT. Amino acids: CASRDRASTEAFF.

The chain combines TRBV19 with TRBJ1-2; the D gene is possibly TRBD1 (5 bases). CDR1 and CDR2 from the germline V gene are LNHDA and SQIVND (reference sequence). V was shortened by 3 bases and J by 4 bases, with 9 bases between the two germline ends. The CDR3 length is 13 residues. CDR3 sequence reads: CASSMTETYGYTF. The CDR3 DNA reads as TGTGCCAGTAGTATGACAGAAACCTATGGCTACACCTTC.

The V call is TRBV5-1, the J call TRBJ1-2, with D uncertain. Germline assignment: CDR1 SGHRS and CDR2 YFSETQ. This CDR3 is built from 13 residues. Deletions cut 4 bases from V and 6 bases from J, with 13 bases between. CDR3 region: CASSGGKLDGYTF. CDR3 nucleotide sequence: TGCGCCAGCAGCGGCGGGAAACTCGATGGCTACACCTTC.

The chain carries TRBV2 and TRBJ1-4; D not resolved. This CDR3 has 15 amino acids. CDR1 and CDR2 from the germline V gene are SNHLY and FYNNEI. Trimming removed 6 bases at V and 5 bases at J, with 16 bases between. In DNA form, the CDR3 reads TGTGCCAGCAGGGCCCTGACGGACTTAAATGAAAAACTGTTTTTT. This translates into CASRALTDLNEKLFF.

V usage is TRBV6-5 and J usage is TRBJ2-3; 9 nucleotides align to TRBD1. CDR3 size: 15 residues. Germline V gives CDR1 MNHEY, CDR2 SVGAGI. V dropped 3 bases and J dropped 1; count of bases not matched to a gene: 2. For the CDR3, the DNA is TGTGCCAGCAGTTATTGGGACAGGGGCACAGATACGCAGTATTTT. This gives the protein CASSYWDRGTDTQYF.

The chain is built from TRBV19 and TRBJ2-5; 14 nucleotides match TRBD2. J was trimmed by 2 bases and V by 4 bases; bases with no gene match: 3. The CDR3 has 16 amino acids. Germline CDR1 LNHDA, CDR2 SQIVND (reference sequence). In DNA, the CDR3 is TGTGCCAGTAGTACCAGACTAGCGGGGGGGCAAGAGACCCAGTACTTC. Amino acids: CASSTRLAGGQETQYF.

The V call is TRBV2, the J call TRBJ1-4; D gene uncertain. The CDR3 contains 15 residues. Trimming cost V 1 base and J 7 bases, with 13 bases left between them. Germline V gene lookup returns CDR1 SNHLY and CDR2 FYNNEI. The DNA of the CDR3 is TGTGCCAGCAGTGAAGGTACCTCTTCGGGTGAAAAACTGTTTTTT. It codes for CASSEGTSSGEKLFF.

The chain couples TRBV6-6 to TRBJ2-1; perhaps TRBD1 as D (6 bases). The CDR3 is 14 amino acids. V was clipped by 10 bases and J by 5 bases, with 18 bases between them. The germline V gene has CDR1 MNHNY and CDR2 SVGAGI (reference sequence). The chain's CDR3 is CATRPGTSHNEQFF. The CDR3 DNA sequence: TGTGCCACCAGACCCGGGACATCCCACAATGAGCAGTTCTTC.

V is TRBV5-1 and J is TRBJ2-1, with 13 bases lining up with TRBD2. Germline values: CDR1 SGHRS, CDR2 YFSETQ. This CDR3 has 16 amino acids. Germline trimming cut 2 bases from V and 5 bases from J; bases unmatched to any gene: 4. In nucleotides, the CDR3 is TGCGCCAGCAGCTTCCCGGGACTAGCGGGGAACAATGAGCAGTTCTTC. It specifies CASSFPGLAGNNEQFF.

For the CDR3, the DNA is TGTGCCAGCAGTGGAGACAGGGTGTACACCATATATTTT. As protein: CASSGDRVYTIYF. V and J are TRBV25-1 and TRBJ1-3; 7 bases agree with TRBD1. Germline loops: CDR1 MGHDK, CDR2 SYGVNS. Trimming removed 4 bases from V and 8 bases from J; junction bases left unmatched: 5. The CDR3 spans 13 residues.

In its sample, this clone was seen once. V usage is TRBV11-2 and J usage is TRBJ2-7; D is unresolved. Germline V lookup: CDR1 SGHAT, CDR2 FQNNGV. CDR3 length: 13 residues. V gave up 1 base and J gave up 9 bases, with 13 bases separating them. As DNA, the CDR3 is TGTGCCAGCAGCTTAGGTACCGAGTTCGGGCAGTACTTC. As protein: CASSLGTEFGQYF. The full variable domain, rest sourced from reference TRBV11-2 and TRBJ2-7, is EAGVAQSPRYKIIEKRQSVAFWCNPISGHATLYWYQQILGQGPKLLIQFQNNGVVDDSQLPKDRFSAERLKGVDSTLKIQPAKLEDSAVYLCASSLGTEFGQYFGPGTRLTVT.

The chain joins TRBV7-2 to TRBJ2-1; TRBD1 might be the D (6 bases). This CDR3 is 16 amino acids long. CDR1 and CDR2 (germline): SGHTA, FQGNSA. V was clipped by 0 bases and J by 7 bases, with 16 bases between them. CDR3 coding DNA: TGTGCCAGCAGCTTAGCGGTTGTCAGGGGACAAAATGAGCAGTTCTTC. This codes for CASSLAVVRGQNEQFF.

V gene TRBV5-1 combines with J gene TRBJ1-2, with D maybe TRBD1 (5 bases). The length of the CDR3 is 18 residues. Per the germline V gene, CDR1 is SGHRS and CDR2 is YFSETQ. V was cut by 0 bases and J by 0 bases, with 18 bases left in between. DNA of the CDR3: TGCGCCAGCAGCTTGGTATTAGCAGGGTCCGCAGCTAACTATGGCTACACCTTC. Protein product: CASSLVLAGSAANYGYTF.

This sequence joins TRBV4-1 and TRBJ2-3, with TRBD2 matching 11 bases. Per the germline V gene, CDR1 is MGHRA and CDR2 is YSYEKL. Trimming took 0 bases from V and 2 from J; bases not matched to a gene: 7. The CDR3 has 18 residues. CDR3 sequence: CASSQDVSGGALTDTQYF. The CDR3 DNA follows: TGCGCCAGCAGCCAAGATGTTAGCGGGGGGGCGCTCACAGATACGCAGTATTTT.

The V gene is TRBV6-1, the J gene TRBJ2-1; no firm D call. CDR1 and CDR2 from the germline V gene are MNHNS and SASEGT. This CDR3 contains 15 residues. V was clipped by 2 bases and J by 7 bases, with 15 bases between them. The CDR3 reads CASSELPPGGNEQFF. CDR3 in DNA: TGTGCCAGCAGTGAATTACCCCCGGGTGGGAATGAGCAGTTCTTC.

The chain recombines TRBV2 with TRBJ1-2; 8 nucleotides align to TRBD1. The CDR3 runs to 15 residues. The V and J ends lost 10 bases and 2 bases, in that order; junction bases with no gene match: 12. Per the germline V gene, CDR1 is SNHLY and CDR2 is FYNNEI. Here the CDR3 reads CAISETGVINYGYTF. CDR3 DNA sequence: TGTGCCATCTCTGAGACAGGGGTGATCAACTATGGCTACACCTTC.

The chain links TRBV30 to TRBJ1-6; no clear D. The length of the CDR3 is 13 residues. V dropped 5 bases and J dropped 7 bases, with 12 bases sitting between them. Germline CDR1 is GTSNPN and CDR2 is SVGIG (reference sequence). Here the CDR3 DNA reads TGTGCCTGGGAAGGAGATAGGAATTCACCCCTCCACTTT. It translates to CAWEGDRNSPLHF.

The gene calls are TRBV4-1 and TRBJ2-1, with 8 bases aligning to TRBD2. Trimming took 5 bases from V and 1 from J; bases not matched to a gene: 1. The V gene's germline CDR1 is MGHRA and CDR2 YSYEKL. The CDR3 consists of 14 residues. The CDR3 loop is CASSGGGSYNEQFF. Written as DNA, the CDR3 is TGCGCCAGCAGCGGCGGGGGGTCCTACAATGAGCAGTTCTTC.

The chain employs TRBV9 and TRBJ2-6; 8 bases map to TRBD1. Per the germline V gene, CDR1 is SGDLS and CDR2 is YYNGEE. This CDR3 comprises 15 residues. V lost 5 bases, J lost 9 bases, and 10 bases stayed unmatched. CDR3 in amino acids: CASRANTGGNNVLTF. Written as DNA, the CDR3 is TGTGCCAGCAGAGCCAACACAGGGGGAAACAACGTCCTGACTTTC. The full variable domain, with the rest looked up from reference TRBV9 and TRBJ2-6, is DSGVTQTPKHLITATGQRVTLRCSPRSGDLSVYWYQQSLDQGLQFLIQYYNGEERAKGNILERFSAQQFPDLHSELNLSSLELGDSALYFCASRANTGGNNVLTFGAGSRLTVL.

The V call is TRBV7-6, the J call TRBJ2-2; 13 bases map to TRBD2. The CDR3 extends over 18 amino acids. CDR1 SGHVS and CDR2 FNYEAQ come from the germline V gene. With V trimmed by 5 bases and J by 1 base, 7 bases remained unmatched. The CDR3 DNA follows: TGTGCCAGCAGCACCGGACTAGCGGGGGCCATGAACACCGGGGAGCTGTTTTTT. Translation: CASSTGLAGAMNTGELFF.

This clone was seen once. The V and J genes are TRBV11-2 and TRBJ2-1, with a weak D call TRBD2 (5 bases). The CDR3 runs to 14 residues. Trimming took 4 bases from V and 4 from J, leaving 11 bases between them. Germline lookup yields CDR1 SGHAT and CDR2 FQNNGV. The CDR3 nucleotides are TGTGCCAGCAGCTATAACGGGGATTACAATGAGCAGTTCTTC. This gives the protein CASSYNGDYNEQFF. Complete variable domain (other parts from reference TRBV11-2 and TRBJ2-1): EAGVAQSPRYKIIEKRQSVAFWCNPISGHATLYWYQQILGQGPKLLIQFQNNGVVDDSQLPKDRFSAERLKGVDSTLKIQPAKLEDSAVYLCASSYNGDYNEQFFGPGTRLTVL.